A selection of T cell receptor beta chains follows, all from one sample in a study of T-cell reconstitution after alpha-beta-depleted transplantation in children. MiXCR, run by TCRdb on the PCR reads, gives a single entry per CDR3 protein. This sample carries under 50,000 distinct CDR3 sequences, about 47% of them seen once, and the ten largest clones take more than 30%. Source: peripheral blood, taken before TCRalphabeta/CD19-depleted stem cell transplant. Receptor source: a boy in the first two years of life with SCID, due to receive a stem cell transplant. The CDR3 runs from the conserved cysteine through the conserved F or W.

TRBJ2-7 | TRBV4-2 | CASSQEGTAAYEQYF
. | TRBV20-1 | CSARFSYSYNEQFF
TRBJ1-1 | TRBV7-3 | CASSLIWGTNTEAFF
TRBJ2-7 | TRBV29-1 | CSVSYRGLSYEQYF
TRBJ2-5 | TRBV7-2 | CASSLANSGGRYQETQYF
TRBJ2-3 | TRBV7-2 | CASSLVRGGDTQYF
TRBJ2-5 | TRBV27 | CASSLLDHQETQYF
TRBJ1-2 | TRBV2 | CASSRGTEFDTF
TRBJ2-7 | TRBV19 | CASSRGLKGYEQYF
TRBJ2-2 | TRBV6-1 | CASSPLGAGELFF
TRBJ2-7 | TRBV3-1 | CASGGSYEQYF
TRBJ2-7 | TRBV14 | CASSPLGGESSSYEQYF
TRBJ1-5 | TRBV7-6 | CASSLEGGGQPQHF
TRBJ2-1 | TRBV20-1 | CSARGDRDNEQFF
TRBJ2-1 | TRBV5-1 | CASSPVTNEQFF
TRBJ2-7 | TRBV12-3/TRBV12-4 | CASSLTGGSVRHYEQYF
TRBJ2-1 | TRBV20-1 | CSASKGTSGDNEQFF
TRBJ2-7 | TRBV5-5 | CASSLETVLRQYF
TRBJ2-7 | TRBV4-3 | CASSQDYGDFSYEQYF
TRBJ2-7 | TRBV7-6 | CASSLGGGGADEQYF
TRBJ1-2 | TRBV12-3/TRBV12-4 | CASRPGTEHRNYGYTF
TRBJ1-5 | TRBV7-2 | CASSPSGPNQPQHF
TRBJ2-7 | TRBV5-5 | CASSAPGQTYEQYF
TRBJ2-2 | TRBV28 | CASSSRASGELFF
TRBJ2-5 | TRBV20-1 | CSANRVATETQYF
TRBJ2-1 | TRBV6-4 | CASSLAGGQGEQFF
TRBJ2-6 | TRBV28 | CASNLDRAGSSGANVLTF
TRBJ2-1 | TRBV7-8 | CASSLPGTDYSRGEQFF
TRBJ2-3 | TRBV6-4 | CASSSSGGAGDTQYF
TRBJ2-5 | TRBV6-5 | CASSYSGRGGETQYF
TRBJ2-5 | TRBV6-5 | CASSKGEETQYF
TRBJ1-1 | TRBV5-1 | CASSRMPGTGGASPNTEAFF
TRBJ1-2 | TRBV29-1 | CSVDVAVDSNGYTF
TRBJ1-2 | TRBV5-1 | CASVATPGRDGYTF
TRBJ2-5 | TRBV20-1 | CSASDRETQYF
TRBJ1-6 | TRBV5-5 | CASSWNPGTSSPLHF
TRBJ2-7 | TRBV6-5 | CASSYGGTLYEQYF